This T cell receptor (beta chain) originates from a study of Graves' ophthalmopathy and Graves' hyperthyroidism. Study-level results: Sensitivity reached more than 70% and specificity just under 75% when the model predicted ophthalmopathy progression.

There are a few counts of this clonotype. Its antigen remains unidentified. There are 17 residues in the CDR3. CDR1 is LGHDT and CDR2 is YNNKEL in the germline V gene (reference sequence). The junction had 12 bases not matched to a gene; V was cut back by 4 bases and J by 3 bases. In donors with ophthalmopathy, activity was moderate-to-severe, with CAS ≥3, NOSPECS ≥4 and duration under 3 months. CDR3 regions of TCR beta were amplified from RNA transcripts. First-round RT-PCR with HTBI primers preceded a second-round multiplex PCR. From the multiplex PCR reads, TCRdb called clonotypes with MiXCR, one entry per CDR3 protein. The data hold under 400,000 distinct CDR3 sequences, with roughly 17% observed a single time.

The sample was peripheral blood. The chain is built from TRBV3-1 and TRBJ1-1, with 9 bases aligning to TRBD1. The TCR was taken from an adult man with Graves' ophthalmopathy. CDR3 bases: TGTGCCAGCAGCCCCTTGGGGACAGGGTCCGCACACACTGAAGCTTTCTTT. As protein: CASSPLGTGSAHTEAFF.